The entry below gives a single T cell receptor (beta chain) sequence along with its context. What it binds is not known. The data derive from a study of monozygotic twins with inflammatory bowel disease. Overall study findings and caveats: A reduction in TCRbeta diversity (inverse Simpson) was seen in IBD patients relative to healthy co-twins. No difference in repertoire similarity was seen between concordant and discordant twins, possibly because power was limited.

The CDR3 sequence is 12 residues long. The total RNA came straight from whole blood, and T cells were not sorted beforehand. The unique tags termed UMIs, each holding a 6-nucleotide sample barcode, were added by means of template switching. TCRdb reprocessed the 5' RACE reads and reports one entry per CDR3 protein, with no DNA. This table lists nearly 450,000 distinct CDR3 sequences. The sequence came from a human donor with ulcerative colitis or Crohn's disease, or a healthy co-twin of an affected twin (not recorded which). Source material: blood. This chain connects TRBV12-3 or TRBV12-4 to TRBJ2-5; TCRdb picks TRBD1, but there is no DNA to check that call. Here the CDR3 reads CASSTLGETQYF.